This T cell receptor beta chain was profiled in a study of Tregs in tolerant kidney transplant recipients. As concerns this clone: Its antigen remains unidentified. Read coverage stops 3 residues before the CDR3 terminus; the germline J gene supplies the remainder.

Related graft donors supplied nonmyeloablative bone marrow transplants, and mixed chimerism was transient. With 2 bases clipped from V and 2 bases from J, the junction kept 6 bases outside the gene matches. The length of the CDR3 is 16 residues. Study-level results: Validation in larger populations is needed because few patients were studied.

The repertoire was sequenced with immunoSEQ multiplex PCR; TCRdb's copy has only in-frame clones and lacks some. Its clone listing holds about 11,000 clones. Here the sequenced sample was CD8+ T cells from blood (PBMCs), taken 24 months after the transplant. The receptor's source is a human patient who received a combined kidney and bone marrow transplant. The graft donor may have contributed some T cells. The chain carries TRBV12-3 or TRBV12-4 and TRBJ2-1; TRBD2 matches 7 bases. The part of the CDR3 DNA that was read is TGTGCCAGCAGTTTATTGGGGGGAGGGGCCTACAATGAG. It specifies CASSLLGGGAYNE. From start to end, the CDR3 is CASSLLGGGAYNEQFF.